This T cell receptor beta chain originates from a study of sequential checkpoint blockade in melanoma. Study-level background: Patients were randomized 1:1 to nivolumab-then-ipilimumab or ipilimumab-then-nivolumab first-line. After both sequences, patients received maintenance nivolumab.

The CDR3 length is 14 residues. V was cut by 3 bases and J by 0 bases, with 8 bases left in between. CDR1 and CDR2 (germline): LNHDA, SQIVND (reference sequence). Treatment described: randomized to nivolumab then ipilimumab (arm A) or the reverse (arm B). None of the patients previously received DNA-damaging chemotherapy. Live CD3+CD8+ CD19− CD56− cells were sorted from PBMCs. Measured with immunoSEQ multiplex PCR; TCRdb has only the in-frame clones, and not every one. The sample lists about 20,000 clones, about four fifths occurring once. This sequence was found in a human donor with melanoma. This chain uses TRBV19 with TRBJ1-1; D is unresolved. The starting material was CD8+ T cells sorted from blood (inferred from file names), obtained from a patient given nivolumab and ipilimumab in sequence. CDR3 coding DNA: TGTGCCAGTAGTATGGTGGAGATGAACACTGAAGCTTTCTTT. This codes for CASSMVEMNTEAFF.